The 23 T cell receptor beta chains below were found in one sample sequenced in a study of CD8 T cells in ankylosing spondylitis. TCRdb reanalysed the 5' RACE reads using MiXCR and keeps one entry per CDR3 protein. The table lists about 220,000 distinct CDR3 sequences, 20% to 30% of them singletons, with more than 6.5% in the top ten. The sequenced material came from blood, either unsorted or a sorted T cell fraction (not recorded which). The source is a male donor with ankylosing spondylitis or in good health (not recorded which).

The V call is TRBV11-2, the J call TRBJ2-7; 7 nucleotides line up with TRBD1. Germline CDR1 and CDR2: SGHAT and FQNNGV. The CDR3 is 14 amino acids. The ends lost 3 bases at V and 9 bases at J; junction bases unmatched: 11. Here the CDR3 DNA reads TGTGCCAGCAGCTTCCGGGACAGCCTATCCGTGCAGTACTTC. Its protein is CASSFRDSLSVQYF. Together with reference TRBV11-2 and TRBJ2-7, the CDR3 gives the full variable domain: EAGVAQSPRYKIIEKRQSVAFWCNPISGHATLYWYQQILGQGPKLLIQFQNNGVVDDSQLPKDRFSAERLKGVDSTLKIQPAKLEDSAVYLCASSFRDSLSVQYFGPGTRLTVT.

Here the CDR3 reads CSVRDRGNIQYF. The CDR3 nucleotides are TGCAGCGTACGGGACAGGGGAAACATTCAGTACTTC. The chain couples TRBV29-1 to TRBJ2-4; 10 nucleotides match TRBD1. The CDR3 totals 12 residues. The junction had 2 bases not matched to a gene; V was cut back by 6 bases and J by 6 bases. Germline CDR1 and CDR2: SQVTM and ANQGSEA.

Ten or more counts support this clonotype. The chain is built from TRBV4-3 and TRBJ2-3; 9 bases agree with TRBD1. Germline lookup yields CDR1 LGHNA and CDR2 YSLEER. The V and J ends lost 0 bases and 1 base, in that order; junction bases with no gene match: 2. CDR3 length: 16 amino acids. The CDR3 loop is CASSQEWTGGTDTQYF. The CDR3 DNA reads as TGCGCCAGCAGCCAAGAGTGGACAGGGGGCACAGATACGCAGTATTTT.

In this sample, this clonotype turned up many times. The chain couples TRBV5-5 to TRBJ2-1; 10 nucleotides match TRBD2. There are 16 residues in the CDR3. Germline-derived CDR1 and CDR2 are SGHKS and YYEKEE (reference sequence). V was clipped by 3 bases and J by 3 bases; unmatched bases: 6. The CDR3 coding sequence is TGTGCCAGCAGCTCTGGGACTAGCGAGATCTACAATGAGCAGTTCTTC. It codes for CASSSGTSEIYNEQFF.

This clonotype appeared many times. V is TRBV5-1 and J is TRBJ1-1; D gene ambiguous. Trimming shortened V by 1 base and J by 3 bases, and 10 bases separated the two germline ends. Germline V gene sequence: CDR1 SGHRS, CDR2 YFSETQ. CDR3 length: 14 amino acids. The CDR3 region has the DNA TGCGCCAGCAGCTTGCGATCCGGGGACACTGAAGCTTTCTTT. It translates to CASSLRSGDTEAFF.

The rearrangement links TRBV5-5 to TRBJ1-1; maybe TRBD1 (6 bases). CDR3 length: 15 amino acids. V lost 4 bases and J lost 5, with 18 bases in between. CDR1 SGHKS and CDR2 YYEKEE come from the germline V gene (reference sequence). The CDR3 protein is CASSLLGGAGTEAFF. DNA for the CDR3: TGTGCCAGCAGCCTTCTCGGGGGGGCAGGTACTGAAGCTTTCTTT.

This clonotype was detected many times. The CDR3 DNA is TGCGCCAGCAGCCCAGGATTCGTCCGGGAAGAGACCCAGTACTTC. Protein: CASSPGFVREETQYF. The V call is TRBV5-1, the J call TRBJ2-5; D not certain. Between the trimmed V and J ends, which lost 4 bases and 3 bases, there was a span of 16 bases. This CDR3 comprises 15 residues. Germline CDR1 SGHRS, CDR2 YFSETQ.

The chain combines TRBV19 with TRBJ2-3, with D uncertain. The CDR3 is 14 residues long. The V and J ends lost 5 bases and 0 bases respectively, with 9 bases between them. Looked up from germline, CDR1 is LNHDA and CDR2 is SQIVND (reference sequence). In nucleotides, the CDR3 is TGTGCCAGTAGTGTCGGTCAAAGCACAGATACGCAGTATTTT. Its protein is CASSVGQSTDTQYF.

The sample holds many counts of this clonotype. The rearrangement joins TRBV6-5 to TRBJ1-1; the D gene is possibly TRBD1 (5 bases). The CDR3 sequence is 16 residues long. Per germline, CDR1 MNHEY and CDR2 SVGAGI. Trimming pared 0 bases from V and 9 bases from J, leaving 20 bases between. Here the CDR3 reads CASSYSQGGRRGQAFF. CDR3 DNA sequence: TGTGCCAGCAGTTACTCGCAAGGAGGCCGCCGGGGCCAAGCTTTCTTT.

This chain joins TRBV7-3 and TRBJ2-7; D might be TRBD1 or TRBD2, each matching 5 bases. This CDR3 region has 14 residues. In germline, CDR1 is SGHTA, CDR2 FQGTGA. With 0 bases removed from V and 3 bases from J, the gap between germline ends came to 9 bases. In nucleotides, the CDR3 is TGTGCCAGCAGCTTAACAGGGACCATCTACGAGCAGTACTTC. Residues: CASSLTGTIYEQYF.

The J gene is TRBJ2-1, the V gene TRBV20-1; D unclear. CDR3 length: 15 residues. Germline-derived CDR1 and CDR2 are DFQATT and SNEGSKA (reference sequence). V shed 5 bases and J shed 4 bases, with 18 bases lying between them. This CDR3 is CSAPPRQRLYNEQFF. The CDR3 DNA follows: TGCAGTGCTCCTCCACGACAAAGGCTTTACAATGAGCAGTTCTTC.

This clonotype was detected ten times or more. The chain combines TRBV7-2 with TRBJ2-3; no clear D. Between the trimmed V and J ends, which lost 7 bases and 6 bases, there was a span of 8 bases. The CDR3 runs 11 residues. From germline, CDR1 is SGHTA and CDR2 FQGNSA. The CDR3 region is CASTQFDTQYF. The CDR3 nucleotides read TGTGCCAGCACCCAATTTGATACGCAGTATTTT.

CDR3 DNA sequence: TGTGCCAGCAGCAAATTGTTCTTCCTAGCGGGAGTCCACTGCTCCTACAATGAGCAGTTCTTC. Protein: CASSKLFFLAGVHCSYNEQFF. This rearrangement joins TRBV21-1 to TRBJ2-1; the DNA was not compared with TRBD2, the D call given in the table. TRBV21-1 is a documented pseudogene. CDR3 length: 21 amino acids.

This clonotype was seen a few times. The rearrangement joins TRBV5-1 to TRBJ2-5; D call uncertain. V was cut by 2 bases and J by 1 base, with 12 bases left in between. The CDR3 loop spans 15 amino acids. The germline CDR1 and CDR2 sequences are SGHRS and YFSETQ. For the CDR3, the DNA is TGCGCCAGCAGCTTACTGACTGCCCCCCAAGAGACCCAGTACTTC. As protein: CASSLLTAPQETQYF.

This clonotype was recorded at least ten times. The J gene is TRBJ1-5, the V gene TRBV5-5; D remains unclear. Germline V gene lookup returns CDR1 SGHKS and CDR2 YYEKEE (reference sequence). The CDR3 loop spans 15 amino acids. The V end lost 0 bases, the J end lost 0 bases, and 7 bases lay between the germline ends. The CDR3 region has the DNA TGTGCCAGCAGCTTGGAGGGAATTAGCAATCAGCCCCAGCATTTT. Residues: CASSLEGISNQPQHF.

This clonotype was recorded at least ten times. CDR3 sequence reads: CASSPGLVSGANVLTF. The CDR3 DNA is TGTGCCAGCAGCCCTGGCCTTGTCTCTGGGGCCAACGTCCTGACTTTC. The chain is built from TRBV12-3 or TRBV12-4 and TRBJ2-6, with D unclear. The CDR3 loop spans 16 amino acids. Trimming stripped 6 bases from V and 0 bases from J, with 12 bases between.

This sequence joins TRBV7-2 and TRBJ2-5; D might be TRBD1 or TRBD2, each matching 6 bases. Trimming pared 5 bases from V and 5 bases from J, leaving 18 bases between. Germline V gene lookup returns CDR1 SGHTA and CDR2 FQGNSA. The CDR3 runs to 15 residues. The CDR3 loop is CASSLGGLSGETQYF. The CDR3, as DNA: TGTGCCAGCAGCCTGGGGGGCCTCTCCGGTGAGACCCAGTACTTC.

This clonotype was seen repeatedly, ten times or more. CDR3 nucleotide sequence: TGCAGCACGAACAGGGCGAATTCACCCCTCCACTTT. This translates into CSTNRANSPLHF. J is TRBJ1-6 and V is TRBV20-1, with a tentative D call TRBD1 (6 bases). Germline-derived CDR1 and CDR2 are DFQATT and SNEGSKA (reference sequence). The CDR3 has 12 amino acids.

The sample holds one count of this clonotype. V and J are TRBV20-1 and TRBJ2-7; TRBD1 matches 7 bases. CDR1 is DFQATT and CDR2 is SNEGSKA in the germline V gene (reference sequence). CDR3 length equals 15 residues. Trimming at V came to 1 base and at J to 2 bases, leaving 8 bases not matched to a gene. CDR3 loop: CSARVGTAPTYEQYF. In DNA, the CDR3 is TGCAGTGCTAGAGTAGGGACAGCTCCTACCTACGAGCAGTACTTC.

This clonotype was observed many times. The CDR3 bases are TGTGCCAGCAGCTCATCAGGGGTCTTGTTCGGCACAGATACGCAGTATTTT. Its translation is CASSSSGVLFGTDTQYF. This chain connects TRBV6-1 to TRBJ2-3; maybe TRBD1 (6 bases). CDR3 length equals 17 residues. Looked up from germline, CDR1 is MNHNS and CDR2 is SASEGT. Deletions cut 6 bases from V and 1 base from J, with 20 bases between.

This clonotype was detected many times. This chain links TRBV20-1 with TRBJ1-1; D not resolved. Germline V gene lookup returns CDR1 DFQATT and CDR2 SNEGSKA (reference sequence). The germline V and J ends were trimmed by 2 bases and 3 bases, with 4 bases remaining between them. This CDR3 has 11 amino acids. As DNA, the CDR3 is TGCAGTGCTAGAAGGGACACTGAAGCTTTCTTT. Protein: CSARRDTEAFF.

The chain couples TRBV12-3 or TRBV12-4 to TRBJ2-2; D is unclear. The CDR3 runs 12 residues. The V gene lost 8 bases and the J gene lost 3 bases, with 7 bases spanning the gap. The CDR3 reads CASGYDTGELFF. CDR3 in DNA: TGTGCCAGCGGATACGACACCGGGGAGCTGTTTTTT.

This chain connects TRBV5-1 to TRBJ1-1; 10 bases match TRBD1. Germline assignment: CDR1 SGHRS and CDR2 YFSETQ. The CDR3 loop spans 17 amino acids. V gave up 4 bases and J gave up 0 bases; unmatched junction bases: 9. This CDR3 is CASSPRDRGQMNTEAFF. The CDR3 DNA reads TGCGCCAGCAGCCCCCGGGACAGGGGCCAAATGAACACTGAAGCTTTCTTT.